This passage covers 7 T cell receptor beta chains from one sample sequenced in a study of T cells in Graves' hyperthyroidism and ophthalmopathy. TCR beta CDR3 regions were amplified from RNA transcripts. HTBI primers drove first-round RT-PCR of the TCR CDR3. One entry per CDR3 protein results from TCRdb running MiXCR on the multiplex PCR reads. There are some 770,000 distinct CDR3 sequences in the sample; about a sixth occur only once, and over 7.5% lies in the top ten. Sequencing was done on a sample of blood. The receptors originated from a man in his late teens or twenties with Graves' hyperthyroidism.

The table lists this clonotype with a few counts. The genes are TRBV19 and TRBJ2-5, with D tentatively TRBD2 (6 bases). V lost 4 bases and J 7 bases, leaving 16 bases between the germline ends. The V gene's germline CDR1 is LNHDA and CDR2 SQIVND (reference sequence). The CDR3 is made up of 14 amino acids. In DNA, the CDR3 is TGTGCCAGTAGTAAAGGGACTTGGAAGGGGACCCAGTACTTC. Translated, it gives CASSKGTWKGTQYF. The whole variable domain, filled in from reference TRBV19 and TRBJ2-5, reads DGGITQSPKYLFRKEGQNVTLSCEQNLNHDAMYWYRQDPGQGLRLIYYSQIVNDFQKGDIAEGYSVSREKKESFPLTVTSAQKNPTAFYLCASSKGTWKGTQYFGPGTRLLVL.

Many counts were recorded for this clonotype. The CDR3 nucleotides read TGTGCCACCAGCAGAAGCCCATACAATGAGCAGTTCTTC. Translated: CATSRSPYNEQFF. The genes are TRBV15 and TRBJ2-1; unclear D gene. V lost 2 bases and J lost 4, with 6 bases in between. Germline CDR1 LNHNV, CDR2 YYDKDF (reference sequence). This CDR3 spans 13 amino acids.

This clonotype was seen repeatedly, ten times or more. The chain is built from TRBV20-1 and TRBJ1-6; perhaps TRBD1 as D (5 bases). V was shortened by 5 bases and J by 8 bases, with 10 bases between the two germline ends. The CDR3 totals 12 residues. From germline, CDR1 is DFQATT and CDR2 SNEGSKA (reference sequence). For the CDR3, the DNA is TGCAGTGCTCCCCGGGGGGATTCACCCCTCCACTTT. Amino acids: CSAPRGDSPLHF.

This clonotype occurred a few times. The chain is built from TRBV11-1 and TRBJ2-1; 13 bases fit TRBD2. Trimming took 0 bases from V and 7 from J; bases not matched to a gene: 6. Per the germline V gene, CDR1 is SGHAT and CDR2 is FQDESV (reference sequence). The CDR3 spans 17 residues. As DNA, the CDR3 is TGTGCCAGCAGCTTAGCTGGACTAGCGGGAGTTGCTAATGAGCAGTTCTTC. Encoded protein: CASSLAGLAGVANEQFF.

This clonotype occurred a few times. For the CDR3, the DNA is TGTGCCAGCAGCTCCCCCACGGGGACAGGGACCCAGTACTTC. As protein: CASSSPTGTGTQYF. The J gene is TRBJ2-5, the V gene TRBV7-9; 8 bases are a match to TRBD1. This CDR3 region has 14 residues. V lost 4 bases and J lost 7; bases outside the gene matches: 8. CDR1 and CDR2 from the germline V gene are SEHNR and FQNEAQ (reference sequence).

There are a few counts of this clonotype. Here the CDR3 DNA reads TGCAGCGTTGTTCAGGGGGACCAGACCCAGTACTTC. Translating it yields CSVVQGDQTQYF. This chain joins TRBV29-1 and TRBJ2-5, with TRBD1 matching 7 bases. CDR1 is SQVTM, CDR2 ANQGSEA, per germline. J gave up 6 bases and V 4 bases, and 5 bases lay outside the gene matches. CDR3 size: 12 residues.

This clonotype was detected ten times or more. The chain uses TRBV7-9 and TRBJ2-5, with TRBD1 matching 7 bases. The ends lost 5 bases at V and 5 bases at J; junction bases unmatched: 8. Germline lookup yields CDR1 SEHNR and CDR2 FQNEAQ (reference sequence). The CDR3 contains 14 residues. This CDR3 is CASSLRGPYETQYF. The CDR3 DNA sequence: TGTGCCAGCAGCCTGAGGGGGCCGTACGAGACCCAGTACTTC.